Sequencing of this TCR beta chain was carried out in a study of T cells in Graves' hyperthyroidism and ophthalmopathy. The table lists this clonotype with a count of one. Its antigen is currently unknown. Overall study findings and caveats: Peripheral blood also featured most of the thyroid clonotypes expanded above 0.001.

Trimming pared 1 base from V and 3 bases from J, leaving 10 bases between. The CDR3 is made up of 15 amino acids. Germline CDR1 reads KGHSH; CDR2 reads LQKENI. Authors of the study amplified TCR beta CDR3 regions from RNA transcripts. The TCR CDR3 was amplified in a first-round RT-PCR using the HTBI primer set. TCRdb used MiXCR to reprocess the multiplex PCR reads, holding one entry per CDR3 protein. The repertoire includes more than 300,000 distinct CDR3 sequences, around 18% of them detected once, and 40% sits in the top ten. Specimen: blood. The clonotype comes from a young man with Graves' ophthalmopathy. This chain connects TRBV18 to TRBJ2-1; perhaps TRBD2 as D (6 bases). The CDR3 DNA reads as TGTGCCAGCTCACCACAGGGAGGTGACTACAATGAGCAGTTCTTC. It encodes CASSPQGGDYNEQFF.